The clone carrying this TCR beta chain was seen many times. Trimming at V came to 5 bases and at J to 3 bases, leaving 6 bases not matched to a gene. This CDR3 comprises 15 residues. Germline CDR1 reads MDHEN; CDR2 reads SYDVKM. The record originates from a study of T cells in Graves' hyperthyroidism and ophthalmopathy. It was RNA transcripts that yielded the amplified TCR beta CDR3 regions. HTBI primers drove first-round RT-PCR of the TCR CDR3. One entry per CDR3 protein results from TCRdb running MiXCR on the multiplex PCR reads. Seen here are 550,000 to 650,000 distinct CDR3 sequences, approximately 15% observed once, and the top ten hold approximately 15%.

The TCR comes from a woman in her thirties or forties with Graves' hyperthyroidism. The chain combines TRBV28 with TRBJ2-3; 9 bases agree with TRBD2. The sequenced material came from blood. As DNA, the CDR3 is TGTGCCAGCAGTCTTATAGCGGGAGAGACAGATACGCAGTATTTT. This encodes CASSLIAGETDTQYF.